These 23 T cell receptor beta chains were all obtained from the same sample, sequenced in a study of CD8 T cells in ankylosing spondylitis. Study-wide findings and caveats: About 8 highly homologous variants made up a TCR beta motif that seemed to typify ankylosing spondylitis blood.

The antigens of these receptors remain unknown. MiXCR, run by TCRdb on the 5' RACE reads, gives a single entry per CDR3 protein. This table holds about 540,000 distinct CDR3 sequences, 10% to 15% found once. Sequenced: blood, either unsorted or a sorted T cell fraction (not recorded which). All receptors come from a male donor with ankylosing spondylitis.

The gene calls are TRBV25-1 and TRBJ1-2, with unresolved D. Germline assignment: CDR1 MGHDK and CDR2 SYGVNS. Trimming removed 5 bases at V and 0 bases at J, with 10 bases between. The CDR3 consists of 14 residues. The CDR3 reads CASSFTDSNYGYTF. In DNA, the CDR3 is TGTGCCAGCAGTTTCACAGATTCTAACTATGGCTACACCTTC.

V is TRBV19 and J is TRBJ2-2; D uncertain. The CDR3 is 14 amino acids. Per the germline V gene, CDR1 is LNHDA and CDR2 is SQIVND (reference sequence). V was clipped by 1 base and J by 2 bases, with 5 bases between them. CDR3 in DNA: TGTGCCAGTAGTATAGCCACTAACACCGGGGAGCTGTTTTTT. Its translation: CASSIATNTGELFF.

The CDR3 DNA sequence: TGTGCCAGCAGTTACCCCGGACTAACCAACACCGGGGAGCTGTTTTTT. This translates into CASSYPGLTNTGELFF. V and J are TRBV6-2 or TRBV6-3 and TRBJ2-2, with a weak D call TRBD2 (6 bases). CDR1 is MNHEY and CDR2 is SVGEGT in the germline V gene. The CDR3 sequence is 16 residues long. Trimming pared 2 bases from V and 2 bases from J, leaving 12 bases between.

This clonotype was seen at least ten times. This sequence joins TRBV5-1 and TRBJ2-1, with D unresolved. Germline V gene data show CDR1 as SGHRS and CDR2 as YFSETQ. The CDR3 spans 12 residues. V shed 0 bases and J shed 6 bases, with 4 bases lying between them. CDR3 DNA: TGCGCCAGCAGCTTGGCCTTCAATGAGCAGTTCTTC. Protein product: CASSLAFNEQFF.

The chain links TRBV12-3 or TRBV12-4 to TRBJ2-7; D is unresolved. The CDR3 extends over 13 amino acids. Trimming stripped 3 bases from V and 7 bases from J, with 13 bases between. Written as DNA, the CDR3 is TGTGCCAGCAGTTTCTATATGGGGTCTGAGCAGTACGTC. It is translated as CASSFYMGSEQYV.

In its sample, this clonotype was seen many times. This sequence joins TRBV15 and TRBJ2-1; 9 bases align to TRBD2. CDR1 is LNHNV, CDR2 YYDKDF, per germline (reference sequence). V gave up 1 base and J gave up 0 bases; unmatched junction bases: 13. The CDR3 contains 20 residues. CDR3 residues: CATSRVQLAGGLSSYNEQFF. CDR3 DNA: TGTGCCACCAGCAGAGTTCAACTAGCGGGTGGCTTGAGCTCCTACAATGAGCAGTTCTTC.

The chain combines TRBV11-3 with TRBJ2-1; 8 bases agree with TRBD1. The V gene's germline CDR1 is SGHNT and CDR2 YENEEA. V shed 3 bases and J 2 bases; nucleotides not matched to a gene: 6. The length of the CDR3 is 16 residues. The CDR3 loop is CASSFLTGVAYNEQFF. The CDR3 nucleotides are TGTGCCAGCAGCTTCTTGACAGGGGTCGCCTACAATGAGCAGTTCTTC.

This chain connects TRBV11-2 to TRBJ2-1; D might be TRBD2 (5 bases). CDR1 and CDR2 (germline): SGHAT, FQNNGV. The V and J ends lost 5 bases and 5 bases respectively, with 13 bases between them. The CDR3 has 14 amino acids. The CDR3 region is CASSQEAGNNEQFF. Written as DNA, the CDR3 is TGTGCCAGCAGCCAAGAAGCCGGGAACAATGAGCAGTTCTTC.

This clonotype was recorded many times. This sequence joins TRBV25-1 and TRBJ2-2; D is possibly TRBD1 or TRBD2 (6 bases each). Germline V gives CDR1 MGHDK, CDR2 SYGVNS. The CDR3 spans 12 residues. V lost 6 bases to trimming and J lost 6 bases, with 8 bases between them. CDR3 bases: TGTGCCAGCAGCGGGGGCTCCGGGGAGCTGTTTTTT. It encodes CASSGGSGELFF. The full variable domain, its missing parts supplied by reference TRBV25-1 and TRBJ2-2, is EADIYQTPRYLVIGTGKKITLECSQTMGHDKMYWYQQDPGMELHLIHYSYGVNSTEKGDLSSESTVSRIRTEHFPLTLESARPSHTSQYLCASSGGSGELFFGEGSRLTVL.

This clonotype was seen a handful of times. V gene TRBV20-1 combines with J gene TRBJ1-5; D ambiguous. The germline CDR1 and CDR2 sequences are DFQATT and SNEGSKA (reference sequence). This CDR3 region has 14 residues. Trimming took 6 bases from V and 4 from J, leaving 16 bases between them. This CDR3 reads CSAPFAGGNQPQHF. The CDR3 DNA reads as TGCAGTGCCCCGTTTGCAGGAGGAAATCAGCCCCAGCATTTT.

This clonotype was seen at least ten times. The V gene is TRBV6-6, the J gene TRBJ2-1; no reliable D call. The CDR3 totals 13 residues. Trimming cost V 8 bases and J 0 bases, with 8 bases left between them. CDR1 MNHNY and CDR2 SVGAGI come from the germline V gene (reference sequence). The CDR3 DNA sequence: TGTGCCAGCTGCCTGAGCTCCTACAATGAGCAGTTCTTC. Amino acids: CASCLSSYNEQFF.

This clonotype was counted only a few times. The chain uses TRBV3-1 and TRBJ1-2; no definite D call. Germline V gene sequence: CDR1 LGHDT, CDR2 YNNKEL (reference sequence). The V end lost 0 bases, the J end lost 9 bases, and 5 bases lay between the germline ends. This CDR3 has 11 residues. The CDR3 coding sequence is TGTGCCAGCAGCCAAGAGCAGAGCTACACCTTC. Amino acids: CASSQEQSYTF.

This clonotype was detected a few times. The V gene is TRBV6-1, the J gene TRBJ1-5; 9 bases map to TRBD1. Germline CDR1 MNHNS, CDR2 SASEGT. The CDR3 has 15 residues. Trimming removed 3 bases from V and 8 bases from J; junction bases left unmatched: 8. The chain's CDR3 is CASSDITGGRKPQHF. CDR3 sequence (DNA): TGTGCCAGCAGTGACATAACAGGGGGCCGGAAGCCCCAGCATTTT.

V gene TRBV20-1 combines with J gene TRBJ2-7; no firm D call. CDR3 length: 12 residues. Trimming shortened V by 6 bases and J by 3 bases, and 12 bases separated the two germline ends. Germline CDR1 and CDR2: DFQATT and SNEGSKA (reference sequence). DNA of the CDR3: TGCAGTGCCAGGCCAGGTTACTACGAGCAGTACTTC. Its translation: CSARPGYYEQYF.

The chain has TRBV18 and TRBJ1-1; D is perhaps TRBD1 (5 bases). The CDR3 contains 13 residues. In germline, CDR1 is KGHSH, CDR2 LQKENI. Trimming took 4 bases from V and 5 from J, leaving 11 bases between them. The CDR3 nucleotides are TGTGCCAGCTCACAGGGGTACGATACTGAAGCTTTCTTT. Translated: CASSQGYDTEAFF.

This clonotype was seen a handful of times. The chain joins TRBV20-1 to TRBJ2-7, with D unresolved. CDR3 length: 15 amino acids. Per germline, CDR1 DFQATT and CDR2 SNEGSKA (reference sequence). Trimming took off 1 base at V and 4 bases at J, with 17 bases between the two ends. DNA for the CDR3: TGCAGTGCTAGAGCCCCCGGACGCCCCCGGTACGAGCAGTACGTC. Encoded protein: CSARAPGRPRYEQYV.

The genes are TRBV27 and TRBJ1-3; TRBD1 matches at 7 bases. Germline V gene lookup returns CDR1 MNHEY and CDR2 SMNVEV (reference sequence). J gave up 8 bases and V 5 bases, and 18 bases lay outside the gene matches. The CDR3 is 17 residues long. The CDR3 region has the DNA TGTGCCAGCAGTCTACGAACGCCGGGACAGTGGGGGGACACCATATATTTT. Its protein product is CASSLRTPGQWGDTIYF.

The rearrangement uses TRBV20-1 and TRBJ1-4; 7 nucleotides match TRBD1. The V gene end was trimmed by 6 bases and the J gene end by 0 bases; junction bases not matched to a gene: 4. From germline, CDR1 is DFQATT and CDR2 SNEGSKA (reference sequence). CDR3 length equals 14 residues. The CDR3 DNA sequence: TGCAGTGCGCCCACAGGGGCAACTAATGAAAAACTGTTTTTT. Protein: CSAPTGATNEKLFF.

The V gene is TRBV15, the J gene TRBJ2-1; D unclear. V was trimmed by 1 base and J by 3 bases, leaving 7 bases between them. This CDR3 has 14 residues. CDR1 and CDR2 (germline): LNHNV, YYDKDF (reference sequence). Here the CDR3 DNA reads TGTGCCACCAGCAGAGTTGGCAGCTACAATGAGCAGTTCTTC. This encodes CATSRVGSYNEQFF.

The V and J genes are TRBV3-1 and TRBJ2-5, with D possibly matching TRBD1 (5 bases). The germline V gene encodes CDR1 LGHDT and CDR2 YNNKEL (reference sequence). Deletions cut 4 bases from V and 1 base from J, with 10 bases between. There are 14 residues in the CDR3. The CDR3 protein is CASSPYDSQETQYF. The CDR3 DNA reads TGTGCCAGCAGCCCTTATGACAGCCAAGAGACCCAGTACTTC.

This sequence joins TRBV7-2 and TRBJ2-7; 7 bases align to TRBD2. This CDR3 comprises 14 residues. CDR1 SGHTA and CDR2 FQGNSA come from the germline V gene. V lost 2 bases and J lost 5; bases outside the gene matches: 6. This CDR3 is CASSLNGRIDEQYF. CDR3 DNA: TGTGCCAGCAGCTTAAACGGGAGGATAGACGAGCAGTACTTC.

Only a few counts were recorded for this clonotype. V is TRBV24-1 and J is TRBJ2-1; TRBD1 agrees at 9 bases. Germline values: CDR1 KGHDR, CDR2 SFDVKD. The length of the CDR3 is 17 residues. Germline trimming cut 5 bases from V and 3 bases from J; bases unmatched to any gene: 10. DNA for the CDR3: TGTGCCACCAGTGCCAGGTACAGGGGGCCTCACTACAATGAGCAGTTCTTC. It is translated as CATSARYRGPHYNEQFF.

This clonotype has a handful of counts. This chain links TRBV7-2 with TRBJ2-1; D may be TRBD1 (6 bases). The CDR3 is 16 residues long. CDR1 and CDR2 from the germline V gene are SGHTA and FQGNSA. Trimming took 5 bases from V and 2 from J, leaving 16 bases between them. CDR3 DNA: TGTGCCAGCAGCCCTCAGCAGGGGCGCACCTACAATGAGCAGTTCTTC. Protein: CASSPQQGRTYNEQFF.